Following are 17 T cell receptor beta chains from one sample sequenced in a study of shared clonotypes between healthy human individuals. Data came from immunoSEQ multiplex PCR; TCRdb stores just in-frame clones and leaves some out. The sample includes roughly 2.1 million clones, about 92% seen only once; the top ten take over 1.5%. Terminally differentiated effector memory CD45RA+ cells were excluded by CCR7 positive selection of CD45RO-negative cells. The sequenced material came from naive CD8+ T cells from PBMCs. The receptor source for this set is a man aged 18 to 29 in good health. Some clones in this sample may be carry-over from other donors' samples.

As to this clone: In the same sample, other DNA sequences code for this CDR3. The rearrangement uses TRBV9 and TRBJ1-1; TRBD1 agrees at 12 bases. The CDR3 runs 15 residues. Germline loops: CDR1 SGDLS, CDR2 YYNGEE. With 3 bases clipped from V and 5 bases from J, the junction kept 5 bases outside the gene matches. The CDR3 here is CASSAGQGAGTEAFF. In nucleotides, the CDR3 is TGTGCCAGCAGCGCGGGACAGGGGGCCGGGACTGAAGCTTTCTTT.

The chain combines TRBV5-6 with TRBJ2-5; TRBD1 aligns across 7 bases. The assigned J gene may be wrong: the sequence end matches TRBJ2-7 better. This CDR3 is built from 14 residues. The germline gives CDR1 SGHDT, CDR2 YYEEEE. CDR3 in amino acids: CASSHRDRPYEQYF. The CDR3 bases are TGTGCCAGCAGCCACCGGGACAGACCTTACGAGCAGTACTTC.

CDR3 bases: TGCGCCAGCAGCCCAGGTAGATCCTCACCATTGAATGAGCAGTTCTTC. Translation: CASSPGRSSPLNEQFF. The chain links TRBV4-3 to TRBJ2-1; D ambiguous. Trimming removed 4 bases at V and 7 bases at J, with 20 bases between. Germline CDR1 LGHNA, CDR2 YSLEER. The CDR3 is made up of 16 amino acids.

The chain links TRBV10-3 to TRBJ2-3; unclear D gene. The CDR3 consists of 16 residues. Germline loops: CDR1 ENHRY, CDR2 SYGVKD. V lost 0 bases, J lost 5 bases, and 15 bases lay in between. This chain's CDR3 is CAISESTGGLRDTQYF. CDR3 nucleotides: TGTGCCATCAGTGAGTCGACGGGTGGGCTCCGAGATACGCAGTATTTT.

The chain joins TRBV5-1 to TRBJ2-1; 10 nucleotides align to TRBD2. Germline assignment: CDR1 SGHRS and CDR2 YFSETQ. This CDR3 has 18 amino acids. V lost 3 bases, J lost 0 bases, and 9 bases stayed unmatched. As DNA, the CDR3 is TGCGCCAGCAGCTGGGCCGGTGCTAGCGGGAGCTCCTACAATGAGCAGTTCTTC. It encodes CASSWAGASGSSYNEQFF.

The chain combines TRBV4-3 with TRBJ2-1; the D is unclear. This CDR3 has 14 amino acids. Germline values: CDR1 LGHNA, CDR2 YSLEER. The germline V and J ends were trimmed by 4 bases and 5 bases, with 12 bases remaining between them. CDR3 sequence reads: CASSPSTADNEQFF. In DNA, the CDR3 is TGCGCCAGCAGCCCCAGCACCGCAGACAATGAGCAGTTCTTC.

The rearrangement joins TRBV7-9 to TRBJ2-5, with D possibly being TRBD1 or TRBD2 (5 bases each). Germline V lookup: CDR1 SEHNR, CDR2 FQNEAQ (reference sequence). The ends were cut back, 6 bases at V and 1 base at J, with 12 bases in the middle. The CDR3 loop spans 14 amino acids. This chain's CDR3 is CASRGPGPQETQYF. The CDR3, as DNA: TGTGCCAGCAGGGGACCTGGGCCCCAAGAGACCCAGTACTTC.

This CDR3 reads CASSLLGGSSYEQYF. The CDR3 nucleotides are TGTGCCAGCAGCTTATTGGGTGGTTCCTCCTACGAGCAGTACTTC. The V gene is TRBV11-1, the J gene TRBJ2-5; D ambiguous. TRBJ2-7 matches the DNA end more closely, so the J call is doubtful. The CDR3 runs 15 residues. The V gene's germline CDR1 is SGHAT and CDR2 FQDESV (reference sequence).

The chain links TRBV6-5 to TRBJ2-3; 7 nucleotides align to TRBD2. J lost 5 bases, V lost 5 bases, and 10 bases had no gene match. CDR3 length: 15 amino acids. Germline CDR1 is MNHEY and CDR2 is SVGAGI. CDR3 region: CASSSLAERIDTQYF. DNA of the CDR3: TGTGCCAGCAGTAGCCTAGCGGAGAGGATAGATACGCAGTATTTT.

The J gene is TRBJ2-7, the V gene TRBV28, with TRBD2 matching over 9 bases. Germline V CDR1 and CDR2: MDHEN, SYDVKM. With 5 bases clipped from V and 5 bases from J, the junction kept 10 bases outside the gene matches. The CDR3 consists of 15 residues. This CDR3 reads CASSLRAGGIHEQYF. CDR3 sequence (DNA): TGTGCCAGCAGTCTCCGAGCGGGGGGAATCCACGAGCAGTACTTC.

The chain links TRBV28 to TRBJ2-7; weak D call: TRBD1 (6 bases). The CDR3 contains 13 residues. Germline lookup yields CDR1 MDHEN and CDR2 SYDVKM. V was pared by 5 bases and J by 1 base, with 9 bases between. The CDR3 spells CASSSTGSYEQYF. CDR3 nucleotides: TGTGCCAGCAGTAGTACAGGGTCCTACGAGCAGTACTTC.

This chain links TRBV4-1 with TRBJ1-1; D ambiguous. V was trimmed by 6 bases and J by 1 base, leaving 12 bases between them. The CDR3 contains 14 residues. Germline V gives CDR1 MGHRA, CDR2 YSYEKL. DNA for the CDR3: TGCGCCAGCAGTTCGGACGGGAGGAACACTGAAGCTTTCTTT. Translating it yields CASSSDGRNTEAFF.

The V gene is TRBV5-4, the J gene TRBJ1-5; 7 bases match TRBD1. The V and J ends lost 4 bases and 3 bases, in that order; junction bases with no gene match: 10. This CDR3 contains 16 residues. Germline values: CDR1 SGHNT, CDR2 YYREEE (reference sequence). The CDR3 region is CASSEGAGGNNQPQHF. CDR3 DNA: TGTGCCAGCAGCGAGGGGGCAGGGGGGAACAATCAGCCCCAGCATTTT.

For this clone: Different DNA sequences within this sample yield the same CDR3. The rearrangement uses TRBV28 and TRBJ2-2; D is uncertain. This CDR3 contains 14 residues. V lost 8 bases, J lost 4 bases, and 14 bases lay in between. Germline lookup yields CDR1 MDHEN and CDR2 SYDVKM. CDR3 amino acids: CASSPRTGTGELFF. DNA of the CDR3: TGTGCCAGCTCTCCCCGAACGGGCACCGGGGAGCTGTTTTTT. Looking up the rest from reference TRBV28 and TRBJ2-2 gives the full variable domain: DVKVTQSSRYLVKRTGEKVFLECVQDMDHENMFWYRQDPGLGLRLIYFSYDVKMKEKGDIPEGYSVSREKKERFSLILESASTNQTSMYLCASSPRTGTGELFFGEGSRLTVL.

CDR3 sequence reads: CASKITTESSYEQYF. CDR3 DNA: TGTGCCAGCAAAATCACCACGGAATCCTCCTACGAGCAGTACTTC. This sequence joins TRBV27 and TRBJ2-7; the D is unclear. CDR1 and CDR2 (germline): MNHEY, SMNVEV (reference sequence). There are 15 residues in the CDR3. Between the trimmed V and J ends, which lost 7 bases and 0 bases, there was a span of 16 bases.

The chain couples TRBV6-1 to TRBJ2-1; 9 bases map to TRBD2. The CDR3 totals 13 residues. Germline-derived CDR1 and CDR2 are MNHNS and SASEGT. V lost 1 base, J lost 13 bases, and 5 bases stayed unmatched. The DNA for the CDR3 is TGTGCCAGCAGTGAAGGGACTAGCGTTGACCAGTTCTTC. Its translation: CASSEGTSVDQFF.

CDR3 protein: CASSDSGEGTQETQYF. DNA for the CDR3: TGTGCCAGCAGTGACTCGGGGGAAGGGACCCAAGAGACCCAGTACTTC. The V call is TRBV6-4, the J call TRBJ2-5; D tentatively reads TRBD1 or TRBD2 (5 bases each). V lost 0 bases, J lost 1 base, and 12 bases lay in between. Germline V lookup: CDR1 MRHNA, CDR2 SNTAGT. This CDR3 comprises 16 residues.